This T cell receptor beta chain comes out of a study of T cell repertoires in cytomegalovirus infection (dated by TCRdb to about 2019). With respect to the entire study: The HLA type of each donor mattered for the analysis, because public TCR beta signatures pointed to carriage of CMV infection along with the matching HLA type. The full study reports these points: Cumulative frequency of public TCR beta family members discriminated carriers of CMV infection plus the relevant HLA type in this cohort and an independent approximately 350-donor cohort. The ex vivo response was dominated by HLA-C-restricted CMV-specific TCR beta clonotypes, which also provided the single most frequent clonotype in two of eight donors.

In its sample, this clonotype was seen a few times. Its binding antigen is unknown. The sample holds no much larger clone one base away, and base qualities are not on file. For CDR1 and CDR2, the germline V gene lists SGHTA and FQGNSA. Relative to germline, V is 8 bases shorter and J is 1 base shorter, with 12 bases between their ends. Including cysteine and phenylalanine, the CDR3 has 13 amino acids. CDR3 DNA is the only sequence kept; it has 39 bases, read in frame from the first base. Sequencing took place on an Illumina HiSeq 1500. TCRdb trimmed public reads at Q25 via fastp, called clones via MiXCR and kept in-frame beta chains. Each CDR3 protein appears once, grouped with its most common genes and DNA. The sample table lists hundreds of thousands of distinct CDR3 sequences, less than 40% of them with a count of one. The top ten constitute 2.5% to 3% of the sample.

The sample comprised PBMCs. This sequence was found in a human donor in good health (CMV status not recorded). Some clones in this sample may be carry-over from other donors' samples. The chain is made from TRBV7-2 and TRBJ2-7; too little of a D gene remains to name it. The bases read TGTGCCAGCGGCCAAGGAAAATCCTACGAGCAGTACTTC. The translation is CASGQGKSYEQYF.